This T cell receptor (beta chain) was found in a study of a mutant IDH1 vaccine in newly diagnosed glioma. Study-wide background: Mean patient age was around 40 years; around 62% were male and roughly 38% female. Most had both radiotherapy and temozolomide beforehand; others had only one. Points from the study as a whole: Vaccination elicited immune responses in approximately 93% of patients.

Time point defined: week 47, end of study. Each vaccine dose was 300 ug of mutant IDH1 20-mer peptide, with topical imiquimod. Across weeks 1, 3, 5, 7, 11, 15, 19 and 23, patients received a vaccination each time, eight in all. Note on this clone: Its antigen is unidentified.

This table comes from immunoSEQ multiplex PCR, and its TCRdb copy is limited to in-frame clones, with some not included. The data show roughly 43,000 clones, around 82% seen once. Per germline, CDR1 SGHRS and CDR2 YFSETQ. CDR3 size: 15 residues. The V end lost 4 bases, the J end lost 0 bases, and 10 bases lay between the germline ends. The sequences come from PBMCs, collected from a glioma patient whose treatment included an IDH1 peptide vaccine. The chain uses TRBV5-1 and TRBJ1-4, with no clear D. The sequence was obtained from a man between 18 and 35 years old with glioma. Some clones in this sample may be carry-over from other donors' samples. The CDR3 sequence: CASSLSTTTNEKLFF. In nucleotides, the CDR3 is TGCGCCAGCAGCCTGAGTACCACAACTAATGAAAAACTGTTTTTT. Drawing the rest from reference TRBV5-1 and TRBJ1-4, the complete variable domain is KAGVTQTPRYLIKTRGQQVTLSCSPISGHRSVSWYQQTPGQGLQFLFEYFSETQRNKGNFPGRFSGRQFSNSRSEMNVSTLELGDSALYLCASSLSTTTNEKLFFGSGTQLSVL.